A selection of T cell receptor beta chains follows, all from one sample in a study of cytomegalovirus exposure and HLA in healthy donors. Some clones are missing from TCRdb's copy, which holds only in-frame ones; the method was immunoSEQ multiplex PCR. Found here are about 150,000 clones, approximately 70% of them singletons; the top ten hold 5.5% to 7.5%. Sequenced: PBMCs. The receptors come from a woman aged 60-75 years in good health and CMV-seronegative. CDR3s leave out the opening cysteine and the closing phenylalanine or tryptophan.

>TRBJ1-5|TRBV19
ASSSGQGEQPQH
>TRBJ2-3|TRBV9
ASSVGGGRGRTDTQY
>TRBJ1-1|TRBV7-2
ASSLGGGGAGTEAF
>TRBJ2-5|TRBV5-1
ASSQGQNQETQY
>TRBJ1-2|TRBV15
ATSRITRDRGRSYGYT
>TRBJ2-7|TRBV21-1
ASSEGTFGPYEQY
>TRBJ1-4|TRBV19
ASSMGGGRQRNEKLF
>TRBJ1-5|TRBV29-1
SVGQGTNQAQH
>TRBJ2-7|TRBV6-5
ASRTQGAREQY
>TRBJ2-1|TRBV19
ASSADYEQF
>TRBJ2-5|TRBV27
ASSLLPTSGKQETQY
>TRBJ1-4|TRBV28
ASSFRDREKLF